Below are 7 T cell receptor beta chains sequenced from a single sample in a study of vaccination and CD4 T cells after COVID-19. Antigens of these TCRs are unknown. Noted treatment: roughly 10-day PBMC culture with coronavirus spike peptide pools or control peptides (ViraFEST assay). Cultured CD4+ T-cell DNA underwent Oncomine TCR Beta short-read sequencing. TCRdb reprocessed the PCR reads with MiXCR, giving one entry per CDR3 protein. Counted here are over 8,500 distinct CDR3 sequences, roughly 25% occurring once; the ten biggest clones make up 10% to 15%. The sample in question was CD4+ T cells from blood, cultured in vitro, obtained after SARS-CoV-2 vaccination. Receptor source: a human donor who had recovered from COVID-19.

This clonotype was counted only a few times. The chain combines TRBV5-6 with TRBJ1-5, with D possibly being TRBD1 (6 bases). V shed 4 bases and J shed 7 bases, with 15 bases lying between them. Germline CDR1 is SGHDT and CDR2 is YYEEEE. The CDR3 loop spans 14 amino acids. The DNA of the CDR3 is TGTGCCAGCAGCCTCATGGGGACACTCCAGCCCCAGCATTTT. Residues: CASSLMGTLQPQHF.

The rearrangement uses TRBV6-1 and TRBJ1-3, with TRBD1 as a possible D gene (5 bases). The germline V gene has CDR1 MNHNS and CDR2 SASEGT. Deletions cut 7 bases from V and 4 bases from J, with 14 bases between. The CDR3 extends over 14 amino acids. The CDR3: CASTQGYMGNTIYF. CDR3 in DNA: TGTGCCAGCACCCAGGGCTATATGGGAAACACCATATATTTT.

This clonotype was observed a handful of times. The rearrangement uses TRBV28 and TRBJ1-2; no firm D call. V was trimmed by 5 bases and J by 2 bases, leaving 12 bases between them. The germline CDR1 and CDR2 sequences are MDHEN and SYDVKM. This CDR3 has 14 residues. In DNA form, the CDR3 reads TGTGCCAGCAGTCCTACGGCCAAAAACTATGGCTACACCTTC. Its translation: CASSPTAKNYGYTF.

The chain combines TRBV11-2 with TRBJ2-5; TRBD2 matches 13 bases. The CDR3 loop spans 18 amino acids. CDR1 is SGHAT and CDR2 is FQNNGV in the germline V gene. The V and J ends lost 2 bases and 7 bases, in that order; junction bases with no gene match: 13. CDR3 sequence reads: CASSLRPRTSGRGVTQYF. CDR3 nucleotides: TGTGCCAGCAGCTTACGACCCCGGACTAGCGGGAGAGGGGTGACCCAGTACTTC.

The genes are TRBV6-2 or TRBV6-3 and TRBJ1-5, with D possibly TRBD1 on 6 matching bases. The ends were cut back, 7 bases at V and 1 base at J, with 20 bases in the middle. Germline CDR1 MNHEY, CDR2 SVGEGT. The CDR3 consists of 17 residues. For the CDR3, the DNA is TGTGCCAGCAATGGGGGGGCCACCGGAGCGAGCAATCAGCCCCAGCATTTT. This translates into CASNGGATGASNQPQHF.

V is TRBV6-4 and J is TRBJ2-2, with no clear D. V was clipped by 0 bases and J by 6 bases, with 11 bases between them. CDR1 is MRHNA and CDR2 is SNTAGT in the germline V gene. The CDR3 is 15 residues long. The CDR3: CASSDSFVGSGELFF. CDR3 DNA: TGTGCCAGCAGTGACTCGTTTGTGGGTTCCGGGGAGCTGTTTTTT.

CDR3 residues: CASSQNRGLRNTEAFF. The DNA of the CDR3 is TGTGCCAGCAGCCAGAACAGGGGTCTAAGAAACACTGAAGCTTTCTTT. The V call is TRBV7-2, the J call TRBJ1-1, with TRBD1 identical over 7 bases. In germline, CDR1 is SGHTA, CDR2 FQGNSA. CDR3 size: 16 residues. With V trimmed by 5 bases and J by 2 bases, 11 bases remained unmatched. Filled out from reference TRBV7-2 and TRBJ1-1, the complete variable domain reads GAGVSQSPSNKVTEKGKDVELRCDPISGHTALYWYRQSLGQGLEFLIYFQGNSAPDKSGLPSDRFSAERTGGSVSTLTIQRTQQEDSAVYLCASSQNRGLRNTEAFFGQGTRLTVV.